The present entry profiles one TCR beta chain with its context. The target antigen is unknown. The data derive from a study of PD-1 blockade in classical Hodgkin lymphoma. At the level of the study: Each patient was given nivolumab 3 mg/kg through a vein every 2 weeks. Study findings and constraints: Any patient who commenced nivolumab under 1 year after ASCT was excluded. Significant TCR diversity gains by C4D1 occurred in CD4+ but not CD8+ cells. Baseline TCR diversity was reportedly lower in newly diagnosed patients than healthy donors.

The repertoire was sequenced with immunoSEQ multiplex PCR; TCRdb's copy has only in-frame clones and lacks some. The sample yields 9,500 to 12,000 clones, roughly 84% seen once. Germline assignment: CDR1 LGHNA and CDR2 YSLEER. The V segment lost 0 bases and the J segment 3 bases; nucleotides outside the gene matches: 17. The CDR3 contains 21 residues. Each of the patients experienced relapse following autologous stem cell transplantation, and their brentuximab vedotin exposure differed. From thawed PBMCs, CD8+ T cells were isolated by magnetic negative selection. The material sequenced was CD8+ T cells from blood, taken at baseline. The rearrangement uses TRBV4-3 and TRBJ2-6, with TRBD2 matching 7 bases. This clonotype was obtained from a human donor with classical Hodgkin lymphoma. CDR3 protein: CASSQDLWEGTTGVGANVLTF. The CDR3 DNA is TGCGCCAGCAGCCAAGATCTATGGGAGGGAACCACTGGGGTTGGGGCCAACGTCCTGACTTTC.